The entry below gives a single T cell receptor beta chain sequence along with its context. Its antigen is not identified. The data stem from a study of T cell repertoires in cytomegalovirus infection. The study, taken as a whole, reports: Within the response measured ex vivo, HLA-C-restricted CMV-specific TCR beta clonotypes were dominant.

TCRdb redid the calling of the reads with MiXCR, one entry per CDR3 protein. This table holds hundreds of thousands of distinct CDR3 sequences, 42% found once. V lost 0 bases, J lost 8 bases, and 11 bases lay in between. CDR3 length equals 15 residues. Looked up from germline, CDR1 is MGHRA and CDR2 is YSYEKL. This specimen was cultured PBMCs, taken from culture after CMV antigen stimulation. This chain links TRBV4-1 with TRBJ1-6; a weak D match, TRBD1 (6 bases). The clonotype comes from a human donor in good health (CMV status not recorded). Some clones in this sample may be carry-over from other donors' samples. The CDR3 here is CASSQDIRGDSPLHF. CDR3 nucleotide sequence: TGCGCCAGCAGCCAAGATATCAGGGGCGATTCACCCCTCCACTTT.